At least ten counts were recorded for the clone carrying this T cell receptor beta chain. Antigen: not known. For TCRbeta, the library was prepared with unique molecular identifiers. TCRdb re-analysed the PCR reads in MiXCR, keeping a single row per CDR3 protein. The sample lists fewer than 550,000 distinct CDR3 sequences; 8% to 11% were seen once. The sample is drawn from a study of T-cell reconstitution after alpha-beta-depleted transplantation in children. Points from the study as a whole: When one year had passed after transplant, most T-cell counts and diversity came from newly produced T cells. Reportedly, alpha-beta T cells present about two months post-transplant originated from several hundred expanded clones of graft origin. Some patients' high day-60 TCRbeta diversity was traced to surviving recipient T cells and thymic progenitors.

This sequence was found in a child aged 2-9 years with inherited bone marrow failure, due to receive a stem cell transplant. The sample was PBMCs, taken before TCRalphabeta/CD19-depleted stem cell transplant.

The CDR3 is CSVESPGTGGWGYGYTF. For the CDR3, the DNA is TGCAGCGTTGAAAGCCCCGGGACAGGGGGCTGGGGCTATGGCTACACCTTC. The rearrangement links TRBV29-1 to TRBJ1-2; 12 nucleotides match TRBD1. V dropped 2 bases and J dropped 4; count of bases not matched to a gene: 11. The CDR3 is made up of 17 amino acids. Germline-derived CDR1 and CDR2 are SQVTM and ANQGSEA.